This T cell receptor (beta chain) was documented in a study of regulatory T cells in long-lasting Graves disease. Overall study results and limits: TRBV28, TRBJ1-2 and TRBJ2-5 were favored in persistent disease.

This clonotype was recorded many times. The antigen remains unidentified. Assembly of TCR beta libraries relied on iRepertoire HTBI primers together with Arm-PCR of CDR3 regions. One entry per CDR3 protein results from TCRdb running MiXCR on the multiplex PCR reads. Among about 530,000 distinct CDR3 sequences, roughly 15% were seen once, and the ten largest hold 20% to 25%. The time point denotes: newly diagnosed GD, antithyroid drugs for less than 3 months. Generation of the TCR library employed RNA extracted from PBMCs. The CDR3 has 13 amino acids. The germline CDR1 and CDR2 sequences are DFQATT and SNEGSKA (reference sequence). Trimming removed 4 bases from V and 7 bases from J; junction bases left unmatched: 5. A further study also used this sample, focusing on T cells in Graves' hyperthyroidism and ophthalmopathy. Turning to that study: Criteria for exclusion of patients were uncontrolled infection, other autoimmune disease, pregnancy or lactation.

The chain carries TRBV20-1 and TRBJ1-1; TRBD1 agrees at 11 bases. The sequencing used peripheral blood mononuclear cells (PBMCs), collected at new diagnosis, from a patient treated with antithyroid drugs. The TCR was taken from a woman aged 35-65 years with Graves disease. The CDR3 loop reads CSATRDRGVEAFF. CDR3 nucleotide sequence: TGCAGTGCTACCCGGGACAGGGGGGTTGAAGCTTTCTTT.